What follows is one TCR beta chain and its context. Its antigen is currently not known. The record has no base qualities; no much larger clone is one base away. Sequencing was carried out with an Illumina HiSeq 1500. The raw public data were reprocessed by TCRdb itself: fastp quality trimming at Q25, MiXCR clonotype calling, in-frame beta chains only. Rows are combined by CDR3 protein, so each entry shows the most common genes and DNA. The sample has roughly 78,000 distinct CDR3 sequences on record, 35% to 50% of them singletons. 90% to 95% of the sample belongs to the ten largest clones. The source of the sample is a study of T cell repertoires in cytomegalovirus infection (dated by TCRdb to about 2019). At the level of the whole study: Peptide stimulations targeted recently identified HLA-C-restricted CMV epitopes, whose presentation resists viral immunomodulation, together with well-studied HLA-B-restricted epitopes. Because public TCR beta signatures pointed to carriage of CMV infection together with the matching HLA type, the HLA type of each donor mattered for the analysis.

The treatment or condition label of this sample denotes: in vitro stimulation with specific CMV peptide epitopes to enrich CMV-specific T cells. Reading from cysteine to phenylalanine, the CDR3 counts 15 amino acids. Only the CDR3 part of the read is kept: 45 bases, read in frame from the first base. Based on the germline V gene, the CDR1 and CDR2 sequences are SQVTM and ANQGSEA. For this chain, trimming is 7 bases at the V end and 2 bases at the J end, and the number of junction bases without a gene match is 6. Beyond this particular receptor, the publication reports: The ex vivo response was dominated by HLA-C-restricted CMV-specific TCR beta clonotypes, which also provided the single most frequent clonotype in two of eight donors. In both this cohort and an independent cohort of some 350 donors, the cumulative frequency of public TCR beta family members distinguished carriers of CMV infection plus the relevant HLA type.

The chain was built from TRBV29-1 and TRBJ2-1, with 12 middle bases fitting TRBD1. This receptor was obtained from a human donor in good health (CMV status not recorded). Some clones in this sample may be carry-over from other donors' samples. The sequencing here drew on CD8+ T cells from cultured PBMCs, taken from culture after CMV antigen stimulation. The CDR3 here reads CSALGTGGAYNEQFF. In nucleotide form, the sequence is TGCAGCGCTCTCGGGACAGGGGGCGCCTACAATGAGCAGTTCTTC.